This T cell receptor (beta chain) was captured by sequencing in a study of T cells in Graves' hyperthyroidism and ophthalmopathy. Study-level findings and limits: Separation of ophthalmopathy from stable hyperthyroidism was achieved by a 13 V-J model. Among thyroid clonotypes expanded above 0.001, most also appeared in blood.

Uncontrolled infection, other autoimmune disease, pregnancy or lactation led to exclusion. To note about this clonotype: The antigen is undetermined.

TCR beta CDR3 regions were amplified from RNA. The HTBI primer set was used in a first-round RT-PCR of the TCR CDR3. From the multiplex PCR reads, TCRdb called clonotypes with MiXCR, one entry per CDR3 protein. Among 350,000 to 500,000 distinct CDR3 sequences listed, 12% to 15% were seen once. The trim removed 6 bases at V and 4 bases at J, leaving 10 bases unmatched. The germline gives CDR1 SNHLY, CDR2 FYNNEI. This CDR3 is built from 15 residues. The clonotype originates from a woman younger than 30 with Graves' hyperthyroidism. This chain links TRBV2 with TRBJ2-5; 8 positions agree with TRBD1. Input material: blood. The CDR3 bases are TGTGCCAGCAGGCGGGTGGCAGGGGGCGTAGAGACCCAGTACTTC. Its translation: CASRRVAGGVETQYF. The whole variable domain, remainder taken from reference TRBV2 and TRBJ2-5, is EPEVTQTPSHQVTQMGQEVILRCVPISNHLYFYWYRQILGQKVEFLVSFYNNEISEKSEIFDDQFSVERPDGSNFTLKIRSTKLEDSAMYFCASRRVAGGVETQYFGPGTRLLVL.